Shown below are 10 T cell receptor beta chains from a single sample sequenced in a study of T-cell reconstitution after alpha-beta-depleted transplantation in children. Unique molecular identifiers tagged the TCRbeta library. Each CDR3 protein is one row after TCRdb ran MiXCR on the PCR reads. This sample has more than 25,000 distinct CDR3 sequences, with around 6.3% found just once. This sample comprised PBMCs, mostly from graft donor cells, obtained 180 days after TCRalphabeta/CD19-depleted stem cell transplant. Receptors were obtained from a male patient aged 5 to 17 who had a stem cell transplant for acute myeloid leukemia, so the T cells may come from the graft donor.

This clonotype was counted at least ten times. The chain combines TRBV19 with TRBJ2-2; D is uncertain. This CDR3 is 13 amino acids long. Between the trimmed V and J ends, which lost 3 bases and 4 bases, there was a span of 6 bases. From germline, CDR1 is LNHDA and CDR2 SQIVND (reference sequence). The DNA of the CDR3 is TGTGCCAGTAGTATTTCAGTCACCGGGGAGCTGTTTTTT. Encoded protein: CASSISVTGELFF.

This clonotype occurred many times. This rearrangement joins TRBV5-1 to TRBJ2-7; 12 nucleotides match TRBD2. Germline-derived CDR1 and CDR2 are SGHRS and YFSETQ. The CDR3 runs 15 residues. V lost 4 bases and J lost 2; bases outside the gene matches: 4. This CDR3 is CASSPGLAGPYEQYF. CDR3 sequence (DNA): TGCGCCAGCAGCCCCGGACTAGCGGGGCCCTACGAGCAGTACTTC.

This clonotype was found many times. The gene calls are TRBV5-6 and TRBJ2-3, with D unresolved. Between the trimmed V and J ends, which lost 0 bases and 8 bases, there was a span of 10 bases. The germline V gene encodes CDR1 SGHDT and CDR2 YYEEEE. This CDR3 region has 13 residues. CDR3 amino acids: CASSLAGQGTQYF. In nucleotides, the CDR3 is TGTGCCAGCAGCTTGGCTGGGCAAGGTACGCAGTATTTT.

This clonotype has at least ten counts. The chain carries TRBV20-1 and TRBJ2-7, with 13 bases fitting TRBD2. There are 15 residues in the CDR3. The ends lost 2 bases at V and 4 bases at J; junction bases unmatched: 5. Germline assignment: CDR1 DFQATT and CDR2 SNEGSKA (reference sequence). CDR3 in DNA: TGCAGTGCTAGAATGGGACTAGCGGGAACATACGAGCAGTACTTC. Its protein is CSARMGLAGTYEQYF.

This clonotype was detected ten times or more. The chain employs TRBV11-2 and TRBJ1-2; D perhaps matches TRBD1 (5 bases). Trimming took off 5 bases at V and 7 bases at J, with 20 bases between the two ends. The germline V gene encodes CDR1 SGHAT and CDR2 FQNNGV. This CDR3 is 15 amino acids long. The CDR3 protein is CASSRAWDGDGGYTF. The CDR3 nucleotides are TGTGCCAGCAGCCGGGCCTGGGACGGCGATGGTGGCTACACCTTC.

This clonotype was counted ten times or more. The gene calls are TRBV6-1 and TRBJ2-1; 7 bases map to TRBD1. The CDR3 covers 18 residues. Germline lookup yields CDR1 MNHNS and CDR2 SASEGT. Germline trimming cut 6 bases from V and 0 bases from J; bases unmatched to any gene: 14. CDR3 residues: CASRPSGRGLSSYNEQFF. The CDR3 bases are TGTGCCAGCAGACCCTCTGGAAGGGGGCTGAGCTCCTACAATGAGCAGTTCTTC.

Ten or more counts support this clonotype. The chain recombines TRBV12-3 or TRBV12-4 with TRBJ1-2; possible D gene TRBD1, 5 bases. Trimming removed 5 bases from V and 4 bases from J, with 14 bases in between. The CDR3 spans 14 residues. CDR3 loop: CASSEAGESYGYTF. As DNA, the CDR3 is TGTGCCAGCAGTGAGGCGGGGGAGAGCTATGGCTACACCTTC.

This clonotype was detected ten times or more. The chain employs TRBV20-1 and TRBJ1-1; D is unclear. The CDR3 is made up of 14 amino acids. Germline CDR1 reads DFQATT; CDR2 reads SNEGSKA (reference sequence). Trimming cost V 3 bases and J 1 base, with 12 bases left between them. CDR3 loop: CSARPREENTEAFF. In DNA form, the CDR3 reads TGCAGTGCTAGGCCCCGGGAAGAGAACACTGAAGCTTTCTTT.

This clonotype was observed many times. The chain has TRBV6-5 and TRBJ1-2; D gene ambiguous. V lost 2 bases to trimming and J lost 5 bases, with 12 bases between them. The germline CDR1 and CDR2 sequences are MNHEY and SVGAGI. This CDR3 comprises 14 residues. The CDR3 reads CASSYLPGYYGYTF. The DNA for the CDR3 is TGTGCCAGCAGTTACCTCCCAGGATATTATGGCTACACCTTC.

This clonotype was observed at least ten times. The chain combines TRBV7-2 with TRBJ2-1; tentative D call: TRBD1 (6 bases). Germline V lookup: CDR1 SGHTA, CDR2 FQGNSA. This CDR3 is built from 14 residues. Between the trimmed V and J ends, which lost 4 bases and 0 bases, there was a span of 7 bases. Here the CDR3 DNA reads TGTGCCAGCAGCTCCAGGGGCTCCTACAATGAGCAGTTCTTC. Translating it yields CASSSRGSYNEQFF. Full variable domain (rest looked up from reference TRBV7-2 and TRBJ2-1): GAGVSQSPSNKVTEKGKDVELRCDPISGHTALYWYRQSLGQGLEFLIYFQGNSAPDKSGLPSDRFSAERTGGSVSTLTIQRTQQEDSAVYLCASSSRGSYNEQFFGPGTRLTVL.